This T cell receptor beta chain was recorded in a study of T cells in women clearing cervical HPV infection. Whole-study context: Controls gave blood once infection was undetectable; cases at lesion identification.

TCRdb's copy holds only in-frame clones and misses some; the assay was immunoSEQ multiplex PCR. This repertoire comprises over 45,000 clones; its ten largest clones make up about 1.6%. As regards this clone: The missing CDR3 end, 3 residues past where the read stops, is filled in from the germline J gene.

The length of the CDR3 is 14 residues. CDR1 and CDR2 from the germline V gene are LNHDA and SQIVND (reference sequence). V shed 3 bases, J shed 4 bases, and the junction held 2 bases outside the gene matches. The specimen was blood buffy coat. The gene calls are TRBV19 and TRBJ2-2, with 7 bases lining up with TRBD1. The TCR comes from a woman between 18 and 70 years old with a cervical HPV16 infection that either progressed to CIN3+ or cleared (not recorded which). CDR3 sequence reads: CASSIGQATGELFF. The covered CDR3 bases are TGTGCCAGTAGTATTGGACAGGCCACCGGGGAG.